The entry below describes one TCR beta chain. These data belong to a study of cytomegalovirus exposure and HLA in healthy donors. The protocol was immunoSEQ multiplex PCR, while the TCRdb copy is restricted to in-frame clones and leaves out a portion. The sample records approximately 220,000 clones, about 90% being singletons. Material for sequencing was PBMCs. The TCR sequence derives from a young woman in good health and CMV-seronegative.

For the CDR3, the DNA is TGTGCCAGTAGTCCCGGGACAGCTAACTATGGCTACACCTTC. This sequence encodes CASSPGTANYGYTF. The chain has TRBV19 and TRBJ1-2; 7 bases map to TRBD1. Per germline, CDR1 LNHDA and CDR2 SQIVND (reference sequence). The CDR3 runs to 14 residues. V was pared by 5 bases and J by 0 bases, with 3 bases of the junction left unmatched.